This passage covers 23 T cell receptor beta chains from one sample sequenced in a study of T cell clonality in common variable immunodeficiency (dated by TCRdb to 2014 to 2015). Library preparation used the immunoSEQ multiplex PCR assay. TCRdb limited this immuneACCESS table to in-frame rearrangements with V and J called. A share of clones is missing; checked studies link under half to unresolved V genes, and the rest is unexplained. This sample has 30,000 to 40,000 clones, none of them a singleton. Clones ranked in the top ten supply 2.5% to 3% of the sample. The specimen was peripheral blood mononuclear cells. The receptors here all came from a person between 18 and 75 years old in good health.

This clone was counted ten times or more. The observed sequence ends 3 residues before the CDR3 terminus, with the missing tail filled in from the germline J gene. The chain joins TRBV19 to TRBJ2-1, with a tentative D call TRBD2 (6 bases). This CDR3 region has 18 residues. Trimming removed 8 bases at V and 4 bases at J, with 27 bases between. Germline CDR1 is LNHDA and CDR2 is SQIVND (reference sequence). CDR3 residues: CASVDISGPARSYNEQFF. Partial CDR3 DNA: TGTGCCAGTGTAGATATTAGCGGCCCAGCTAGATCTTACAATGAG.

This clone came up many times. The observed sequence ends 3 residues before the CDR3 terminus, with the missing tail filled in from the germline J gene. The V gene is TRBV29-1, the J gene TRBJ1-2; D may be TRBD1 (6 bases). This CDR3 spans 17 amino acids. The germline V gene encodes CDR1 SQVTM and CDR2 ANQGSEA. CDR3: CSATGTLDYRSSYDYTF. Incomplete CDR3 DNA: TGCAGCGCGACCGGGACACTCGACTACCGCAGCTCCTACGAC.

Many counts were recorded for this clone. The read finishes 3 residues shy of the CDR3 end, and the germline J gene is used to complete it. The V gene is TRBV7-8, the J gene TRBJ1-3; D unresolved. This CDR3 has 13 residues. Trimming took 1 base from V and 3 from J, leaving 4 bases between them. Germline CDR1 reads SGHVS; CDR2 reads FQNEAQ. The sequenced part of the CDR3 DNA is TGTGCCAGCAGCTTAGGAGGTGGAAACACC. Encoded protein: CASSLGGGNT. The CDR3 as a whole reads CASSLGGGNTIYF. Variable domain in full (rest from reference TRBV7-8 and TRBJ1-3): GAGVSQSPRYKVAKRGQDVALRCDPISGHVSLFWYQQALGQGPEFLTYFQNEAQLDKSGLPSDRFFAERPEGSVSTLKIQRTQQEDSAVYLCASSLGGGNTIYFGEGSWLTVV.

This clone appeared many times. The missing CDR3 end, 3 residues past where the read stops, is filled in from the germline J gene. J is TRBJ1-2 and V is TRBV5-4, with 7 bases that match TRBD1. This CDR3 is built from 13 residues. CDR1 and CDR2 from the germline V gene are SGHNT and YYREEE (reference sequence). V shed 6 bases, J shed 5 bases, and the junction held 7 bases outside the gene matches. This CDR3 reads CASNLGGAYGYTF. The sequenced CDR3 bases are TGTGCCAGCAATTTAGGGGGCGCGTATGGC.

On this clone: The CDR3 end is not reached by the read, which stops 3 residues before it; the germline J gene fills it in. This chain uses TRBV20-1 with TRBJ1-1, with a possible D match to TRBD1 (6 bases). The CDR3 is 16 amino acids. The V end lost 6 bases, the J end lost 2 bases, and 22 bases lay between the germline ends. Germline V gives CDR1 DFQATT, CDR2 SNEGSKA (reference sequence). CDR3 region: CSAYIPLGALNTEAFF. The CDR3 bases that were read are TGCAGTGCCTACATCCCGTTGGGGGCTTTAAACACTGAA.

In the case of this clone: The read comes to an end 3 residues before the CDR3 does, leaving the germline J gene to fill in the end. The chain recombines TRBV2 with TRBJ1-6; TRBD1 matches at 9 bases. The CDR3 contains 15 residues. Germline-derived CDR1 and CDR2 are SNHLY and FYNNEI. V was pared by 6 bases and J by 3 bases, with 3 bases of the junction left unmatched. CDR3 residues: CASSRTGVYNSPLHF. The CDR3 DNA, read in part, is TGTGCCAGCAGCCGGACAGGGGTCTATAATTCACCC.

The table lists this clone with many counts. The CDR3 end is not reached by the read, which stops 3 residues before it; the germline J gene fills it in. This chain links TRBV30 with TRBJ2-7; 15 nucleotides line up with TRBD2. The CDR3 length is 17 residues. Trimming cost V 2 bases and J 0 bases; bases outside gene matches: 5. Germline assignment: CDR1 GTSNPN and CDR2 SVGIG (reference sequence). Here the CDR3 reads CAWSWGLAGGPSYEQYF. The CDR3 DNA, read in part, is TGTGCCTGGAGTTGGGGACTAGCGGGAGGTCCCTCCTACGAG.

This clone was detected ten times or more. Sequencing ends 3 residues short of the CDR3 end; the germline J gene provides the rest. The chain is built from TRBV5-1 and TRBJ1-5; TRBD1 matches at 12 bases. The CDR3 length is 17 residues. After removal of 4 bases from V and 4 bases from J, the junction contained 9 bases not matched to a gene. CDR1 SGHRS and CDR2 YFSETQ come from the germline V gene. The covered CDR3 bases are TGCGCCAGCAGCCTAGGGACAGGGGGCGCGATGAATCAGCCC. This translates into CASSLGTGGAMNQP. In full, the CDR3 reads CASSLGTGGAMNQPQHF.

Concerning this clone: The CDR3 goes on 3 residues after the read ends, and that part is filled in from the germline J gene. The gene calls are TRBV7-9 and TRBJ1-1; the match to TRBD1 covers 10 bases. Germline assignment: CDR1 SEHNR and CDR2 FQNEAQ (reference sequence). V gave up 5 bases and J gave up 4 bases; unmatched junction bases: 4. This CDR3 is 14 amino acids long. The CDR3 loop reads CASSQGQGGTEAFF. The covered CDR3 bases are TGTGCCAGCAGCCAAGGACAGGGGGGCACTGAA.

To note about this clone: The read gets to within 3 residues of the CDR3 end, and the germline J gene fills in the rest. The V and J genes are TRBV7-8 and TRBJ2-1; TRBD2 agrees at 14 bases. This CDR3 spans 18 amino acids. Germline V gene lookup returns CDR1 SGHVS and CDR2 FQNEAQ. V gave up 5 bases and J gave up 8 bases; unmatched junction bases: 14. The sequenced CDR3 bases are TGTGCCAGCAGCACCCGAATTGGGACTAGCGGGAGCAAGGATGAG. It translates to CASSTRIGTSGSKDE. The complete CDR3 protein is CASSTRIGTSGSKDEQFF.

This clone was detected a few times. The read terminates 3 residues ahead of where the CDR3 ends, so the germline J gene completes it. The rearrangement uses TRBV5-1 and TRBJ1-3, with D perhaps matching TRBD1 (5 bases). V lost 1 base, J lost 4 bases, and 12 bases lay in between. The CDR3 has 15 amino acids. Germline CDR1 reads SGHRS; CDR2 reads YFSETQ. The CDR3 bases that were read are TGCGCCAGCAGCTTGAAACCAGGGTGGGGAAACACC. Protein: CASSLKPGWGNT. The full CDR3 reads CASSLKPGWGNTIYF.

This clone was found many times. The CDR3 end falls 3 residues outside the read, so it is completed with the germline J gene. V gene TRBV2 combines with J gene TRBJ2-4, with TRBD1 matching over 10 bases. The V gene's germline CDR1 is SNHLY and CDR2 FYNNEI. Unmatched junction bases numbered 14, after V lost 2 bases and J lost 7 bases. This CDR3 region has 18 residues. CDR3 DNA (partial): TGTGCCAGCAGTGAATACGCATTAGGGACAGGGGCCCGGAACATT. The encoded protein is CASSEYALGTGARNI. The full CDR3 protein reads CASSEYALGTGARNIQYF.

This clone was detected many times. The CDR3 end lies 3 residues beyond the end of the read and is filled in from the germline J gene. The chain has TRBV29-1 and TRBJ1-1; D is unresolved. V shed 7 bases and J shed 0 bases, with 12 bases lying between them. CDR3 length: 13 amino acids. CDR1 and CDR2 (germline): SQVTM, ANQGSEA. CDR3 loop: CSAKGRMNTEAFF. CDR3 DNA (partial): TGCAGCGCCAAAGGGCGAATGAACACTGAA.

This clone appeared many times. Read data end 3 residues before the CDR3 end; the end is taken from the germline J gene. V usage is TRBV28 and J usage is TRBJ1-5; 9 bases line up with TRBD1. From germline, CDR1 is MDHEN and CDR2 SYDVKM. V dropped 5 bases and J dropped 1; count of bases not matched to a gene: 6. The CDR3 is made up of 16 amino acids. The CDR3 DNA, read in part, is TGTGCCAGCAGTCCAAGGGGACAGGGAAGCAATCAGCCC. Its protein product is CASSPRGQGSNQP. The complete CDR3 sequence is CASSPRGQGSNQPQHF.

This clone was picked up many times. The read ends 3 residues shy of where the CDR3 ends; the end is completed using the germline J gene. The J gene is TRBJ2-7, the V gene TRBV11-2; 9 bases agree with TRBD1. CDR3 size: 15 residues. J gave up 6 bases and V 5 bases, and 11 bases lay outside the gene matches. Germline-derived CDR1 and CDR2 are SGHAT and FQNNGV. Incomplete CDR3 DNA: TGTGCCAGCAGCCCTAGGACAGGGGCGGGCGGCGAG. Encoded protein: CASSPRTGAGGE. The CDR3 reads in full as CASSPRTGAGGEQYF.

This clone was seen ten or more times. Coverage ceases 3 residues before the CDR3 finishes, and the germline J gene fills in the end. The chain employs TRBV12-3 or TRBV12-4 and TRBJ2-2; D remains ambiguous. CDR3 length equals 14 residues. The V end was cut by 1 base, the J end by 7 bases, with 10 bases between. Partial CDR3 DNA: TGTGCCAGCAGTTTAGTGTCCGGTGTCGGGGAG. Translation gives CASSLVSGVGE. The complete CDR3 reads CASSLVSGVGELFF.

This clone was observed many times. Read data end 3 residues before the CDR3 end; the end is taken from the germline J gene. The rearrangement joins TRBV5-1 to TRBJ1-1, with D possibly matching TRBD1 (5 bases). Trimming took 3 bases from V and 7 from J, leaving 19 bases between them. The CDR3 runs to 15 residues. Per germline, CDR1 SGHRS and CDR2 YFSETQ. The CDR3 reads CASSSWPRQGVEAFF. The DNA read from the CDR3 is TGCGCCAGCAGCTCCTGGCCCAGACAAGGGGTTGAA. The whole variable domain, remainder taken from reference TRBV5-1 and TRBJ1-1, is KAGVTQTPRYLIKTRGQQVTLSCSPISGHRSVSWYQQTPGQGLQFLFEYFSETQRNKGNFPGRFSGRQFSNSRSEMNVSTLELGDSALYLCASSSWPRQGVEAFFGQGTRLTVV.

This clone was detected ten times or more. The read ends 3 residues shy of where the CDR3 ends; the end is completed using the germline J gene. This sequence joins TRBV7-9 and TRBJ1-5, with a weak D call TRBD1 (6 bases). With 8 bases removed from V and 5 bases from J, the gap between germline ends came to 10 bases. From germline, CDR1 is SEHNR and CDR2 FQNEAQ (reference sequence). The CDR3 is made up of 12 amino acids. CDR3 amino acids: CASRQDDQPQHF. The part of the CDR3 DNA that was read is TGTGCCAGCCGACAGGATGATCAGCCC.

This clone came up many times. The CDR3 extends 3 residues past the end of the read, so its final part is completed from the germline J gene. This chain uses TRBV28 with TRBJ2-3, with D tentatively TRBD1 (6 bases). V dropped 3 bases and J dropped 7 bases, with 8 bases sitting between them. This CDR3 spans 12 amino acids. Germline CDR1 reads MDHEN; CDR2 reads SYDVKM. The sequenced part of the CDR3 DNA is TGTGCCAGCAGTTTCCAGGGGAATACG. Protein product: CASSFQGNT. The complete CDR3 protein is CASSFQGNTQYF.

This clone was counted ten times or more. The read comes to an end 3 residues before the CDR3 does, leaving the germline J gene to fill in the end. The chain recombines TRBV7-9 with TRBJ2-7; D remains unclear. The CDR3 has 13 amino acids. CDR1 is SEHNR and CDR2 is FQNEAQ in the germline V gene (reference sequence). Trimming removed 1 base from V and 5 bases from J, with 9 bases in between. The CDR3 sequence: CASSLGANNEQYF. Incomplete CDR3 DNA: TGTGCCAGCAGCTTAGGGGCCAACAACGAG.

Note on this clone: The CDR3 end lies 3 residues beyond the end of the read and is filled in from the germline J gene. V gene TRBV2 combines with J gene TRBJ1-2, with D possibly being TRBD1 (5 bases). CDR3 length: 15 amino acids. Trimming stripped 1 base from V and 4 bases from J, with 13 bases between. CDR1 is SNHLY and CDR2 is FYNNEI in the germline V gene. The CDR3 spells CASSEGVRQLYGYTF. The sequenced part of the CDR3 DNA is TGTGCCAGCAGTGAAGGCGTAAGACAGCTCTATGGC.

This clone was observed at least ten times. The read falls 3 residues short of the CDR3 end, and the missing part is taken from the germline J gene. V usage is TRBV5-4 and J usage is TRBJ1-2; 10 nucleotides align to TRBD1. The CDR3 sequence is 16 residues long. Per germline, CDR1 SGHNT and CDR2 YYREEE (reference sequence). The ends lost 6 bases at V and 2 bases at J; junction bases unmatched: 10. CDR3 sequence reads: CASNSGTGVSNYGYTF. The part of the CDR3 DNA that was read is TGTGCCAGCAATTCCGGGACAGGGGTATCGAACTATGGC.

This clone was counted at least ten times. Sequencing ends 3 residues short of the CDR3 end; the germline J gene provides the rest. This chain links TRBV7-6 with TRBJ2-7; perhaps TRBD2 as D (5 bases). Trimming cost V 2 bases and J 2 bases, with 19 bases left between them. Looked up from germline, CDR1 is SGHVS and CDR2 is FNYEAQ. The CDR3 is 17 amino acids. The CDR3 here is CASSLITRVGTTYEQYF. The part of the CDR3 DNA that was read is TGTGCCAGCAGCTTAATTACTAGAGTCGGCACCACCTACGAG. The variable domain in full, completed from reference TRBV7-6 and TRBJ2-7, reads GAGVSQSPRYKVTKRGQDVALRCDPISGHVSLYWYRQALGQGPEFLTYFNYEAQQDKSGLPNDRFSAERPEGSISTLTIQRTEQRDSAMYRCASSLITRVGTTYEQYFGPGTRLTVT.